This T cell receptor beta chain is from a study of blood T cell repertoires in COVID-19. Study-wide background: The cDNA or gDNA used as material had been derived from T cells, B-cell-depleted T cells, or PBMCs.

Individuals aged roughly 18 to 90 years were recruited from fewer than 25 US areas. Grouping used clinical history reported by participants in a survey and questionnaire. Using immunoSEQ multiplex PCR, the repertoire was profiled, and TCRdb retains in-frame clones only, with some absent. The sample lists 120,000 or so clones, over 80% occurring once. Sequencing input: PBMCs or T cells enriched from blood (not recorded which). The receptor comes from a woman aged 30 to 39 who had recovered from COVID-19.

The CDR3 loop is CASTDRRISGNTIYF. CDR3 DNA sequence: TGTGCCAGCACAGACAGACGGATCTCAGGAAACACCATATATTTT. This sequence joins TRBV5-4 and TRBJ1-3; D may be TRBD1 (5 bases). The CDR3 sequence is 15 residues long. Germline values: CDR1 SGHNT, CDR2 YYREEE (reference sequence). Trimming stripped 6 bases from V and 4 bases from J, with 17 bases between.